Sequencing of this T cell receptor (beta chain) was carried out in a study of OX40 agonist ivuxolimab in advanced cancers. Study conclusions and caveats: Certain nonresponders likewise exhibited a low normalized T-cell clonal expansion.

Profiled with immunoSEQ multiplex PCR; TCRdb holds only in-frame clones, not every one. The sample has about 110,000 clones, 90% seen once; the top ten hold approximately 0.52%. Concerning this clone: The antigen remains undetermined.

This sequence originates from an adult with an advanced solid tumor such as melanoma, head and neck, liver or kidney cancer. The source material was CD4+ or CD8+ T cells sorted from blood, sampled in a trial of the OX40 agonist ivuxolimab.

The CDR3 loop reads CASSFGQDEVGYTF. The CDR3 coding sequence is TGTGCCAGCAGCTTCGGACAGGACGAAGTCGGCTACACCTTC. The chain joins TRBV7-3 to TRBJ1-2; 7 positions agree with TRBD1. The CDR3 spans 14 residues. Trimming at V came to 3 bases and at J to 8 bases, leaving 9 bases not matched to a gene. Germline values: CDR1 SGHTA, CDR2 FQGTGA.